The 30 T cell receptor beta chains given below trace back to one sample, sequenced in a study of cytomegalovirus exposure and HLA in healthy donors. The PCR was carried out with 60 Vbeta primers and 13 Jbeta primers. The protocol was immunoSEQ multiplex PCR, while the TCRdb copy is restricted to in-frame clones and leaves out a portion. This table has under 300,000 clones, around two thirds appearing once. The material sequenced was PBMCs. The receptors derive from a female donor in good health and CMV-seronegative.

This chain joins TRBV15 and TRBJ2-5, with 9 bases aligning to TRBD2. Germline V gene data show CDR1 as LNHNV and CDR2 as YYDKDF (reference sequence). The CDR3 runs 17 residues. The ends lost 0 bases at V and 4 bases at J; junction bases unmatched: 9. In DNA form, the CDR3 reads TGTGCCACCAGCAGAGATATGACTAGCGGTTGGAGAGAGACCCAGTACTTC. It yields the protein CATSRDMTSGWRETQYF.

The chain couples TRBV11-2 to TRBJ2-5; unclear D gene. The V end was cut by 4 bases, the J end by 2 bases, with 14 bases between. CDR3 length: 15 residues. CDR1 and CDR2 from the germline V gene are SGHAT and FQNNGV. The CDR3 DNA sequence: TGTGCCAGCAGCTCAGATCTAACGCGACAAGAGACCCAGTACTTC. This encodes CASSSDLTRQETQYF.

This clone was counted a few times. CDR3 in DNA: TGCAGCGTACGGACACCCGAAGACTATGGCTACACCTTC. It codes for CSVRTPEDYGYTF. The rearrangement links TRBV29-1 to TRBJ1-2; possible D gene TRBD1, 5 bases. Per the germline V gene, CDR1 is SQVTM and CDR2 is ANQGSEA. V lost 6 bases and J 3 bases, leaving 14 bases between the germline ends. The CDR3 length is 13 residues.

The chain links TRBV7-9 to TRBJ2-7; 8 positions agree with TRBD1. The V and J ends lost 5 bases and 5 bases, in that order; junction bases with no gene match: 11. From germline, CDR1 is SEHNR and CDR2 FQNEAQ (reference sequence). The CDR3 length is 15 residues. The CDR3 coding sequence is TGTGCCAGCAGCCACGACAGGGGCCGCCGGGACGAGCAGTACTTC. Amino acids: CASSHDRGRRDEQYF.

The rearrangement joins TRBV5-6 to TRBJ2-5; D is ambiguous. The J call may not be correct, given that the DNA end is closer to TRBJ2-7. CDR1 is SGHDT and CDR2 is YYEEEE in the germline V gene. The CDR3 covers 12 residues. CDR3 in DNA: TGTGCCAGCAGCTTGGTAGAGTACGAGCAGTACTTC. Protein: CASSLVEYEQYF.

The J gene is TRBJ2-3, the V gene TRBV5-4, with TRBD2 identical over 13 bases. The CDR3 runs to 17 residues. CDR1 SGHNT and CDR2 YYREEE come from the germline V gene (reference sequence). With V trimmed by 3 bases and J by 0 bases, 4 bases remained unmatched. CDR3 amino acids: CASSSTSGRPSTDTQYF. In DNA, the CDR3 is TGTGCCAGCAGCTCGACTAGCGGGAGGCCCAGCACAGATACGCAGTATTTT.

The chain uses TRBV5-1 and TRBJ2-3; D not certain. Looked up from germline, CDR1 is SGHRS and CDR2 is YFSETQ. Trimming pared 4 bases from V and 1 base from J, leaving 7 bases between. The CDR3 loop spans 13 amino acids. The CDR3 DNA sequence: TGCGCCAGCAGCAGCCACCGCACAGATACGCAGTATTTT. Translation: CASSSHRTDTQYF.

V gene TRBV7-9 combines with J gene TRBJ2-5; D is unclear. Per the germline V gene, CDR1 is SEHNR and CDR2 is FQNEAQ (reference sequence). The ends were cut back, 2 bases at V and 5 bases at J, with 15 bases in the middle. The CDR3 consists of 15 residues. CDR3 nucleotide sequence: TGTGCCAGCAGCTTAATCGATTTAGAGCGTGAGACCCAGTACTTC. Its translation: CASSLIDLERETQYF.

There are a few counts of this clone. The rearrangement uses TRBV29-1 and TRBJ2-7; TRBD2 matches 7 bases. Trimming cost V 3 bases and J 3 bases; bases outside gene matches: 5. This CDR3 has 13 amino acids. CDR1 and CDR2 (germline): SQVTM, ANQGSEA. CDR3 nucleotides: TGCAGCGTTGAGGGGAGGGACTTCTACGAGCAGTACTTC. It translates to CSVEGRDFYEQYF.

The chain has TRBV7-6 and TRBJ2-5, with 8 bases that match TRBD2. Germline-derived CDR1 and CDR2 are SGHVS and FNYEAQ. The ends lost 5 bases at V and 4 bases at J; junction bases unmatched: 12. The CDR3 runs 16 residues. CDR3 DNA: TGTGCCAGCAGCACAATGCCCCCGGGACTAGTAGAGACCCAGTACTTC. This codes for CASSTMPPGLVETQYF.

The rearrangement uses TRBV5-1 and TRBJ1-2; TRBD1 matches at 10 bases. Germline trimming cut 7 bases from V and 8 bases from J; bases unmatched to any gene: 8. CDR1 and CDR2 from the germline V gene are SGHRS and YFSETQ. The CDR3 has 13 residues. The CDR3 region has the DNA TGCGCCAGCTCCCTAGACAGGGGGCAGGGCTACACCTTC. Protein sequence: CASSLDRGQGYTF.

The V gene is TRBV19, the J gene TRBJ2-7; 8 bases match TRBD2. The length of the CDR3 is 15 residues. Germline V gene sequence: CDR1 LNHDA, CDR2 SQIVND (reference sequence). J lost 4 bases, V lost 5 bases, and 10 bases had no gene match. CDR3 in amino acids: CASSPASGSQYEQYF. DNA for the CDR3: TGTGCCAGTAGTCCCGCCAGCGGGAGCCAGTACGAGCAGTACTTC.

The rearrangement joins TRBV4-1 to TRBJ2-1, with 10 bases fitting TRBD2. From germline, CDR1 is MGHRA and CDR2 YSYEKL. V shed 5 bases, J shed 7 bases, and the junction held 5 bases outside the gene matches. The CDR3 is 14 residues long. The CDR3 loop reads CASSITSGANEQFF. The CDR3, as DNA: TGCGCCAGCAGCATTACTAGCGGGGCAAATGAGCAGTTCTTC.

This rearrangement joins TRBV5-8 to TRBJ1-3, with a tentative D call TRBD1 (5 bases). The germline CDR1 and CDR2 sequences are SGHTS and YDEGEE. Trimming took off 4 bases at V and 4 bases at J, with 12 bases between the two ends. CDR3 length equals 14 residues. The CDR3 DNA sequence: TGTGCCAGCAGCCAAGGGGTAGCCGGAAACACCATATATTTT. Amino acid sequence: CASSQGVAGNTIYF. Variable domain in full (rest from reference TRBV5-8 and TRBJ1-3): EAGVTQSPTHLIKTRGQQATLRCSPISGHTSVYWYQQALGLGLQFLLWYDEGEERNRGNFPPRFSGRQFPNYSSELNVNALELEDSALYLCASSQGVAGNTIYFGEGSWLTVV.

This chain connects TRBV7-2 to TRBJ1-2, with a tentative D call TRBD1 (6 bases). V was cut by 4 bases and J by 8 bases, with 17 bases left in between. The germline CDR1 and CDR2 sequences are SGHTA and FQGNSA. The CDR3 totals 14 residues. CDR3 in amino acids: CASSSRTGLGGYTF. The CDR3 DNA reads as TGTGCCAGCAGCTCCCGAACAGGGCTGGGGGGCTACACCTTC.

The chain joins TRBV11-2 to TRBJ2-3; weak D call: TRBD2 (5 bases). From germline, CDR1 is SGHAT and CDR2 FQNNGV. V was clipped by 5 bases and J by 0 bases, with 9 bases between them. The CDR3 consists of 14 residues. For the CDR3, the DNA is TGTGCCAGCAGCCCGCGGACTAGCACAGATACGCAGTATTTT. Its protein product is CASSPRTSTDTQYF. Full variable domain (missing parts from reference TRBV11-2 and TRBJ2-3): EAGVAQSPRYKIIEKRQSVAFWCNPISGHATLYWYQQILGQGPKLLIQFQNNGVVDDSQLPKDRFSAERLKGVDSTLKIQPAKLEDSAVYLCASSPRTSTDTQYFGPGTRLTVL.

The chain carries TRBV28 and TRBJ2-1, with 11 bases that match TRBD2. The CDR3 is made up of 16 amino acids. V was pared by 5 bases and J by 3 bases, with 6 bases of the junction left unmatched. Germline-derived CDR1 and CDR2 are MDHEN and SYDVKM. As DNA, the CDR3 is TGTGCCAGCAGTGGGGCTAGCGGGGGGCACTACAATGAGCAGTTCTTC. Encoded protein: CASSGASGGHYNEQFF.

In DNA form, the CDR3 reads TGTGCCAGCAGCCGTCTACCGGCCGGGGAGCTGTTTTTT. Its translation: CASSRLPAGELFF. The V call is TRBV7-9, the J call TRBJ2-2; unclear D gene. The V gene lost 5 bases and the J gene lost 6 bases, with 10 bases spanning the gap. Germline V gene lookup returns CDR1 SEHNR and CDR2 FQNEAQ (reference sequence). The CDR3 is 13 residues long.

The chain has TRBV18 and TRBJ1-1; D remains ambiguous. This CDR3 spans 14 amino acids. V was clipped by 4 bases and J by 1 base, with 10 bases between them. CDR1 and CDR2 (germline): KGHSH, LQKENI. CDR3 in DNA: TGTGCCAGCTCACAGGCGGCAGAGAACACTGAAGCTTTCTTT. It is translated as CASSQAAENTEAFF.

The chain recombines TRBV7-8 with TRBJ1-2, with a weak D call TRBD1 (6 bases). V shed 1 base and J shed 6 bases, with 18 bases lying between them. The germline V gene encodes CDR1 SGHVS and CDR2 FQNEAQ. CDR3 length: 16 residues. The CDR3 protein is CASSLGRRRGLHGYTF. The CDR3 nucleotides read TGTGCCAGCAGCTTAGGAAGGCGCAGGGGCCTCCATGGCTACACCTTC.

The CDR3 spells CASSEQCQRGNQPQHF. The CDR3 nucleotides read TGTGCCAGCAGTGAACAATGTCAGAGGGGCAATCAGCCCCAGCATTTT. The chain couples TRBV2 to TRBJ1-5, with unresolved D. The length of the CDR3 is 16 residues. Germline values: CDR1 SNHLY, CDR2 FYNNEI. The V gene lost 2 bases and the J gene lost 2 bases, with 13 bases spanning the gap.

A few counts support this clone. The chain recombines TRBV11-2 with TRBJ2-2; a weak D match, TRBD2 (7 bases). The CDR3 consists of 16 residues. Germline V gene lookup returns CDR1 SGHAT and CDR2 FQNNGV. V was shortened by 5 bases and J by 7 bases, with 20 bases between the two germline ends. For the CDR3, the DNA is TGTGCCAGCAGCAACTGGTCTGAGGGGGGGGTCGGGGAGCTGTTTTTT. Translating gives CASSNWSEGGVGELFF. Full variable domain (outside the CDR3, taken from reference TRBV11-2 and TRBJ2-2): EAGVAQSPRYKIIEKRQSVAFWCNPISGHATLYWYQQILGQGPKLLIQFQNNGVVDDSQLPKDRFSAERLKGVDSTLKIQPAKLEDSAVYLCASSNWSEGGVGELFFGEGSRLTVL.

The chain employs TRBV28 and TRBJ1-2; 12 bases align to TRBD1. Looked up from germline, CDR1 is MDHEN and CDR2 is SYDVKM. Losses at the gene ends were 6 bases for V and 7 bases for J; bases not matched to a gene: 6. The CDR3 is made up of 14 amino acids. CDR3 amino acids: CASSLRDRGRGYTF. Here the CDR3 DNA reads TGTGCCAGCAGCCTCCGGGACAGGGGGCGTGGCTACACCTTC.

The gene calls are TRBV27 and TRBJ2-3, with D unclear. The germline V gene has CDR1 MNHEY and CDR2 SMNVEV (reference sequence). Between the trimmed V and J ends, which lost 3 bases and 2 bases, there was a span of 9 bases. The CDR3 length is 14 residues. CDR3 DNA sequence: TGTGCCAGCAGTTTGTACTATTACACAGATACGCAGTATTTT. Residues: CASSLYYYTDTQYF.

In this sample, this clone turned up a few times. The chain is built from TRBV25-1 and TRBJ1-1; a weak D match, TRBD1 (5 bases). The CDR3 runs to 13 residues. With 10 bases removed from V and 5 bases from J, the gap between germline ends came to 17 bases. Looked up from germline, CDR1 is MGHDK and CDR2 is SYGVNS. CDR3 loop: CATIPGGGTEAFF. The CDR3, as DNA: TGTGCCACCATCCCCGGGGGGGGAACTGAAGCTTTCTTT.

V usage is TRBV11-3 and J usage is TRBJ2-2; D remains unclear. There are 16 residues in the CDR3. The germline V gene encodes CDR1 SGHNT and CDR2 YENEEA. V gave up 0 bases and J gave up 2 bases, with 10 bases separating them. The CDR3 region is CASSLERVTNTGELFF. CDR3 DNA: TGTGCCAGCAGCTTAGAGCGTGTTACCAACACCGGGGAGCTGTTTTTT.

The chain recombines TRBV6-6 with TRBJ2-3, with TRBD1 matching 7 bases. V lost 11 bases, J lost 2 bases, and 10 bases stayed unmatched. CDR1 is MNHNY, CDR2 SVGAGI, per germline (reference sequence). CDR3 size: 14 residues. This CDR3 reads CALGQGVTTDTQYF. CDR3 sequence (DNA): TGTGCCCTCGGGCAGGGGGTAACCACAGATACGCAGTATTTT.

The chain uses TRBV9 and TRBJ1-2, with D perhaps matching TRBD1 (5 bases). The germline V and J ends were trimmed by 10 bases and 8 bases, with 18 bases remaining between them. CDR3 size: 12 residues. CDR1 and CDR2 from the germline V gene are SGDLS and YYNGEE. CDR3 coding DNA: TGTGCCTCCGGACCGGGGGGTGGAGGCTACACCTTC. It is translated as CASGPGGGGYTF.

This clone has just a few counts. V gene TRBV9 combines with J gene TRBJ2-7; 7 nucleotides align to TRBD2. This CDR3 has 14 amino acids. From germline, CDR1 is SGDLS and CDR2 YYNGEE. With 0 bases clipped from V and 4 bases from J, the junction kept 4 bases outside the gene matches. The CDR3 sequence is CASSVGGRAYEQYF. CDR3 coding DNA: TGTGCCAGCAGCGTAGGAGGGAGGGCTTACGAGCAGTACTTC.

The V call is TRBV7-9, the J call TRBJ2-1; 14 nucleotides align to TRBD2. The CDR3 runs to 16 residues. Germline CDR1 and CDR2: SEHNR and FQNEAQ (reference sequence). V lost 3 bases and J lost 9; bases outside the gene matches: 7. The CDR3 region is CASSFWGLAGASEQFF. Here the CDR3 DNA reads TGTGCCAGCAGCTTTTGGGGACTAGCGGGAGCAAGTGAGCAGTTCTTC.